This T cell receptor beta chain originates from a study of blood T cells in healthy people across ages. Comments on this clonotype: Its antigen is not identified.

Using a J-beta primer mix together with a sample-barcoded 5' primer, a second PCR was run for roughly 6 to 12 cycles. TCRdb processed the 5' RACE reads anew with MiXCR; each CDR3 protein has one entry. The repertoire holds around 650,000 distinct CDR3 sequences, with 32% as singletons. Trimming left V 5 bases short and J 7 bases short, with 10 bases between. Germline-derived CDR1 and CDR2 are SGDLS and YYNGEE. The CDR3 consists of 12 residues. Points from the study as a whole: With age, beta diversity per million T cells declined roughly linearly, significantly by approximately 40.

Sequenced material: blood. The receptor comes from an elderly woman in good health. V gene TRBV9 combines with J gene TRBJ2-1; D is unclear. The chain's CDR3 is CASSTAENEQFF. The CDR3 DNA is TGTGCCAGCAGTACAGCCGAGAATGAGCAGTTCTTC.